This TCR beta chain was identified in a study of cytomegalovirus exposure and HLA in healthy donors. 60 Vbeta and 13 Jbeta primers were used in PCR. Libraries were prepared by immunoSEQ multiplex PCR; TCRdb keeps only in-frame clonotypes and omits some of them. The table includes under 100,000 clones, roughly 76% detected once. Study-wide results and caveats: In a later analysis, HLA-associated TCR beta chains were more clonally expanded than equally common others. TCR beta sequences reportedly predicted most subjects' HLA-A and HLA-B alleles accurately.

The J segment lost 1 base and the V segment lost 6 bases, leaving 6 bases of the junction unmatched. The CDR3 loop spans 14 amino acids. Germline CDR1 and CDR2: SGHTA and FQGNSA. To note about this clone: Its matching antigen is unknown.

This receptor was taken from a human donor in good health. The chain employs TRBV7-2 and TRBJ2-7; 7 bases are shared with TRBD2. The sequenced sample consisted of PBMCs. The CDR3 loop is CASSRIGRSYEQYF. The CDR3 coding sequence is TGTGCCAGCAGTCGGATCGGGAGGTCCTACGAGCAGTACTTC.